This T cell receptor (beta chain) was identified during a study of metastatic and nonmetastatic thyroid tumors. Germline V gives CDR1 SGHDN, CDR2 FVKESK. V shed 4 bases and J 7 bases; nucleotides not matched to a gene: 10. The CDR3 has 16 amino acids. Thyroid surgery was preceded by no treatment in any patient. This clone was counted many times. Through MiXCR, TCRdb re-clonotyped the PCR reads. The profile covers 40,000 to 45,000 clones, with 3% to 3.5% appearing a single time and approximately 9.8% taken by the ten largest. The J gene is TRBJ2-7, the V gene TRBV14; 13 bases match TRBD2. The receptor's source is a female donor with papillary thyroid cancer or a benign thyroid nodule (not recorded which). Some clones in this sample may be carry-over from other donors' samples. Sequenced material: blood. The DNA of the CDR3 is TGTGCCAGCAGCCGGACTAGCGGGGGAACTTGGGGAGAGCAGTACTTC. Its translation is CASSRTSGGTWGEQYF.